Presented here are 19 T cell receptor beta chains from one specimen sequenced in a study of cytotoxic CD8 clonotypes in ibrutinib-treated CLL. The protocol was immunoSEQ multiplex PCR, while the TCRdb copy is restricted to in-frame clones and leaves out a portion. The sample consists of 160,000 or so clones, roughly 90% of them appearing once. Sequenced material: PBMCs, taken at disease progression, from a patient treated with ibrutinib. The receptors here all came from a human donor with chronic lymphocytic leukemia.

This clone was counted a few times. V is TRBV27 and J is TRBJ2-7; maybe TRBD2 (6 bases). V lost 3 bases and J 1 base, leaving 13 bases between the germline ends. This CDR3 contains 15 residues. From germline, CDR1 is MNHEY and CDR2 SMNVEV (reference sequence). The CDR3 DNA follows: TGTGCCAGCAGTTTTGGGCGGGACCTATCCTACGAGCAGTACTTC. It specifies CASSFGRDLSYEQYF.

CDR3 amino acids: CASSLSRRGTPYEQYF. The CDR3 nucleotides are TGTGCCAGCAGTTTATCTAGGCGGGGAACCCCCTACGAGCAGTACTTC. The V and J genes are TRBV27 and TRBJ2-7; D may be TRBD2 (6 bases). Germline CDR1 is MNHEY and CDR2 is SMNVEV (reference sequence). V was trimmed by 0 bases and J by 2 bases, leaving 14 bases between them. The CDR3 has 16 amino acids.

The chain links TRBV6-5 to TRBJ2-7; D remains unclear. V lost 5 bases to trimming and J lost 0 bases, with 8 bases between them. The length of the CDR3 is 13 residues. Germline lookup yields CDR1 MNHEY and CDR2 SVGAGI. CDR3 bases: TGTGCCAGCAGTGCTCCGGCCTCCTACGAGCAGTACTTC. This gives the protein CASSAPASYEQYF.

The chain links TRBV7-3 to TRBJ1-1; the D is unclear. The CDR3 is 14 amino acids. The germline V gene has CDR1 SGHTA and CDR2 FQGTGA. V gave up 4 bases and J gave up 3 bases, with 12 bases separating them. For the CDR3, the DNA is TGTGCCAGCAGCTGGACCCTTCGGGACACTGAAGCTTTCTTT. Its translation: CASSWTLRDTEAFF. The complete variable domain, with remaining parts taken from reference TRBV7-3 and TRBJ1-1, reads GAGVSQTPSNKVTEKGKYVELRCDPISGHTALYWYRQSLGQGPEFLIYFQGTGAADDSGLPNDRFFAVRPEGSVSTLKIQRTERGDSAVYLCASSWTLRDTEAFFGQGTRLTVV.

CDR3 DNA sequence: TGTGCCAGCAGCGCCGGGGGCGCGGGGAGCTACGAGCAGTACTTC. Its protein product is CASSAGGAGSYEQYF. The chain carries TRBV6-1 and TRBJ2-7; possibly TRBD1 or TRBD2 for D (6 bases each). This CDR3 is built from 15 residues. V gave up 6 bases and J gave up 3 bases, with 18 bases separating them. CDR1 is MNHNS, CDR2 SASEGT, per germline.

The chain employs TRBV19 and TRBJ2-2; D gene unclear. Looked up from germline, CDR1 is LNHDA and CDR2 is SQIVND (reference sequence). Trimming took 4 bases from V and 1 from J, leaving 13 bases between them. The CDR3 spans 16 residues. The CDR3 region is CASSTRTGLNTGELFF. The CDR3 DNA reads TGTGCCAGTAGTACTCGAACGGGTCTGAACACCGGGGAGCTGTTTTTT. The variable domain in full, with the rest retrieved from reference TRBV19 and TRBJ2-2, is DGGITQSPKYLFRKEGQNVTLSCEQNLNHDAMYWYRQDPGQGLRLIYYSQIVNDFQKGDIAEGYSVSREKKESFPLTVTSAQKNPTAFYLCASSTRTGLNTGELFFGEGSRLTVL.

The chain carries TRBV5-1 and TRBJ1-2, with TRBD1 matching 8 bases. Germline V lookup: CDR1 SGHRS, CDR2 YFSETQ. With 3 bases clipped from V and 3 bases from J, the junction kept 7 bases outside the gene matches. The length of the CDR3 is 15 residues. CDR3 sequence (DNA): TGCGCCAGCAGCTCCTCCCCGGGACAGGACTATGGCTACACCTTC. It specifies CASSSSPGQDYGYTF.

The chain is built from TRBV9 and TRBJ2-4; the match to TRBD1 covers 11 bases. Germline CDR1 SGDLS, CDR2 YYNGEE. With V trimmed by 3 bases and J by 2 bases, 10 bases remained unmatched. The CDR3 runs 18 residues. The CDR3 DNA reads as TGTGCCAGCAGCGGATCCTTGGACAGGGGGCGCTCCAAAAACATTCAGTACTTC. Its translation is CASSGSLDRGRSKNIQYF.

The V and J genes are TRBV5-1 and TRBJ2-3, with a weak D call TRBD1 (6 bases). Germline V gives CDR1 SGHRS, CDR2 YFSETQ. V dropped 0 bases and J dropped 5 bases, with 10 bases sitting between them. The CDR3 extends over 14 amino acids. The CDR3 DNA is TGCGCCAGCAGCTTGGTGGAGACAGGAGATACGCAGTATTTT. This encodes CASSLVETGDTQYF.

V usage is TRBV27 and J usage is TRBJ2-7; D may correspond to TRBD1 or TRBD2 (7 bases each). The CDR3 length is 14 residues. With 4 bases removed from V and 4 bases from J, the gap between germline ends came to 14 bases. CDR1 and CDR2 (germline): MNHEY, SMNVEV (reference sequence). In DNA, the CDR3 is TGTGCCAGCAGTTCAGGGGGGGGATTATACGAGCAGTACTTC. This translates into CASSSGGGLYEQYF.

The rearrangement joins TRBV30 to TRBJ2-7, with D tentatively TRBD2 (6 bases). This CDR3 spans 15 amino acids. With 3 bases removed from V and 3 bases from J, the gap between germline ends came to 18 bases. From germline, CDR1 is GTSNPN and CDR2 SVGIG (reference sequence). CDR3 protein: CAWRPSGTGDYEQYF. CDR3 in DNA: TGTGCCTGGAGACCCTCCGGGACTGGGGACTACGAGCAGTACTTC.

The chain recombines TRBV7-2 with TRBJ2-2; TRBD1 is a possible D gene (6 bases). CDR1 is SGHTA and CDR2 is FQGNSA in the germline V gene. Trimming removed 2 bases at V and 5 bases at J, with 15 bases between. This CDR3 contains 16 residues. The CDR3 nucleotides are TGTGCCAGCAGCTTATTACAGGGTGAACGAACCGGGGAGCTGTTTTTT. As protein: CASSLLQGERTGELFF.

The rearrangement links TRBV7-9 to TRBJ1-3, with no clear D. Trimming removed 4 bases from V and 4 bases from J, with 8 bases in between. The CDR3 covers 13 residues. CDR1 SEHNR and CDR2 FQNEAQ come from the germline V gene (reference sequence). CDR3 nucleotide sequence: TGTGCCAGCAGCTCCTGGGAGGGAAACACCATATATTTT. Amino acid sequence: CASSSWEGNTIYF.

This sequence joins TRBV18 and TRBJ2-2; no reliable D call. CDR1 and CDR2 from the germline V gene are KGHSH and LQKENI. V was trimmed by 3 bases and J by 6 bases, leaving 5 bases between them. CDR3 length equals 12 residues. CDR3 protein: CASSPGAGELFF. The CDR3 coding sequence is TGTGCCAGCTCACCTGGGGCCGGGGAGCTGTTTTTT.

The V call is TRBV5-6, the J call TRBJ1-3; possible D gene TRBD1, 5 bases. The CDR3 is made up of 15 amino acids. From germline, CDR1 is SGHDT and CDR2 YYEEEE. Trimming pared 2 bases from V and 2 bases from J, leaving 11 bases between. The CDR3 here is CASSFVGETGNTIYF. In nucleotides, the CDR3 is TGTGCCAGCAGCTTCGTAGGGGAAACTGGAAACACCATATATTTT. Full variable domain (outside the CDR3, taken from reference TRBV5-6 and TRBJ1-3): DAGVTQSPTHLIKTRGQQVTLRCSPKSGHDTVSWYQQALGQGPQFIFQYYEEEERQRGNFPDRFSGHQFPNYSSELNVNALLLGDSALYLCASSFVGETGNTIYFGEGSWLTVV.

The rearrangement links TRBV5-4 to TRBJ2-5; the D gene is possibly TRBD2 (6 bases). Germline V CDR1 and CDR2: SGHNT, YYREEE (reference sequence). V was pared by 4 bases and J by 0 bases, with 10 bases between. The CDR3 contains 14 residues. The CDR3 DNA follows: TGTGCCAGCAGCCGCAGGGACTACCAAGAGACCCAGTACTTC. It yields the protein CASSRRDYQETQYF.

The rearrangement uses TRBV29-1 and TRBJ1-2; 8 nucleotides line up with TRBD1. The trim removed 7 bases at V and 8 bases at J, leaving 18 bases unmatched. Germline loops: CDR1 SQVTM, CDR2 ANQGSEA. The CDR3 runs to 15 residues. The CDR3 protein is CSAGHTGTGIYGYTF. The CDR3 bases are TGCAGCGCAGGACACACCGGGACAGGAATCTACGGCTACACCTTC.

V and J are TRBV19 and TRBJ2-7; 9 bases fit TRBD2. The length of the CDR3 is 17 residues. Germline trimming cut 0 bases from V and 2 bases from J; bases unmatched to any gene: 8. The germline gives CDR1 LNHDA, CDR2 SQIVND (reference sequence). Here the CDR3 reads CASSIDLWASGTYEQYF. CDR3 DNA sequence: TGTGCCAGTAGTATAGATCTATGGGCTAGCGGGACCTACGAGCAGTACTTC.

The chain has TRBV5-1 and TRBJ1-1; no firm D call. Germline-derived CDR1 and CDR2 are SGHRS and YFSETQ. There are 12 residues in the CDR3. The V gene lost 2 bases and the J gene lost 8 bases, with 10 bases spanning the gap. The CDR3 loop is CASSLGPEEAFF. Here the CDR3 DNA reads TGCGCCAGCAGCTTAGGGCCGGAGGAAGCTTTCTTT.